The 26 T cell receptor beta chains below were found in one sample sequenced in a study of T cells after yellow fever vaccination. A single record per CDR3 protein comes from TCRdb applying MiXCR to the 5' RACE reads. The sample lists more than 200,000 distinct CDR3 sequences, about 3.7% occurring once. The material was PBMCs, obtained 15 days after the yellow fever booster vaccination. These receptors were obtained from a man aged 18 to 35 who received the YFV17D yellow fever vaccine.

The sample holds many counts of this clonotype. V usage is TRBV4-2 and J usage is TRBJ2-1; D is possibly TRBD1 or TRBD2 (6 bases each). There are 17 residues in the CDR3. V was pared by 0 bases and J by 10 bases, with 22 bases between. The germline V gene has CDR1 LGHNA and CDR2 YNFKEQ. The CDR3 region is CASSQDPGAYGGGEQFF. CDR3 coding DNA: TGTGCCAGCAGCCAAGATCCGGGGGCTTACGGCGGTGGAGAGCAGTTCTTC.

V usage is TRBV19 and J usage is TRBJ2-1; no firm D call. Trimming shortened V by 3 bases and J by 0 bases, and 12 bases separated the two germline ends. This CDR3 contains 16 residues. CDR1 is LNHDA and CDR2 is SQIVND in the germline V gene (reference sequence). CDR3 region: CASSMSGRSSYNEQFF. The CDR3 DNA reads as TGTGCCAGTAGTATGTCAGGCCGGAGCTCCTACAATGAGCAGTTCTTC.

This clonotype has a count of ten or more. This rearrangement joins TRBV20-1 to TRBJ1-1; TRBD1 matches at 7 bases. CDR3 size: 16 residues. Looked up from germline, CDR1 is DFQATT and CDR2 is SNEGSKA (reference sequence). V lost 6 bases to trimming and J lost 6 bases; unmatched junction nucleotides: 19. The CDR3 loop is CSAPLDRVFGLAEAFF. The CDR3 DNA reads TGCAGTGCACCCCTAGACAGGGTGTTTGGTCTTGCTGAAGCTTTCTTT.

This clonotype was counted many times. The J gene is TRBJ2-6, the V gene TRBV7-8; D gene ambiguous. The CDR3 consists of 14 residues. Trimming removed 6 bases from V and 1 base from J, with 7 bases in between. Germline V gene data show CDR1 as SGHVS and CDR2 as FQNEAQ. CDR3 amino acids: CASRSFSGANVLTF. The CDR3 DNA sequence: TGTGCCAGCAGATCTTTTTCTGGGGCCAACGTCCTGACTTTC.

This clonotype was detected ten times or more. This may come from a read error, since a much larger clone is one base off. This rearrangement joins TRBV5-1 to TRBJ2-7; D gene uncertain. V shed 0 bases and J shed 0 bases, with 4 bases lying between them. The CDR3 spans 13 residues. From germline, CDR1 is SGHRS and CDR2 YFSETQ. The CDR3: CASSLDTSYEQYF. The CDR3 nucleotides are TGCGCCAGCAGCTTGGACACCTCCTACGAGCAGTACTTC. Using reference TRBV5-1 and TRBJ2-7 for the parts outside the CDR3, the full variable domain is KAGVTQTPRYLIKTRGQQVTLSCSPISGHRSVSWYQQTPGQGLQFLFEYFSETQRNKGNFPGRFSGRQFSNSRSEMNVSTLELGDSALYLCASSLDTSYEQYFGPGTRLTVT.

In its sample, this clonotype was seen many times. The V call is TRBV20-1, the J call TRBJ1-1; D gene uncertain. Trimming removed 1 base at V and 1 base at J, with 7 bases between. The CDR3 runs 13 residues. Per germline, CDR1 DFQATT and CDR2 SNEGSKA (reference sequence). The CDR3 reads CSARAGPNTEAFF. CDR3 DNA: TGCAGTGCTAGAGCCGGACCGAACACTGAAGCTTTCTTT.

This clonotype appeared a few times. J is TRBJ1-1 and V is TRBV20-1; 9 nucleotides match TRBD1. The germline V gene has CDR1 DFQATT and CDR2 SNEGSKA (reference sequence). Trimming cost V 1 base and J 5 bases; bases outside gene matches: 8. CDR3 length equals 15 residues. The chain's CDR3 is CSARVTQGARTEAFF. Here the CDR3 DNA reads TGCAGTGCTAGAGTAACACAGGGGGCTAGGACTGAAGCTTTCTTT.

This clonotype was found many times. The V and J genes are TRBV6-2 or TRBV6-3 and TRBJ2-3; the match to TRBD2 covers 11 bases. Germline CDR1 MNHEY, CDR2 SVGEGT. J was trimmed by 4 bases and V by 2 bases; bases with no gene match: 5. This CDR3 region has 16 residues. The DNA of the CDR3 is TGTGCCAGCAGTTACGTGACTAGCGGGGAGTCAGATACGCAGTATTTT. Its translation: CASSYVTSGESDTQYF.

The V gene is TRBV5-6, the J gene TRBJ2-3; no firm D call. Germline V CDR1 and CDR2: SGHDT, YYEEEE. The CDR3 totals 17 residues. Trimming left V 3 bases short and J 0 bases short, with 17 bases between. The CDR3 protein is CASSSPRTWTSTDTQYF. The CDR3 region has the DNA TGTGCCAGCAGCTCCCCTCGGACGTGGACCAGCACAGATACGCAGTATTTT.

This clonotype was detected ten times or more. The chain recombines TRBV4-1 with TRBJ2-5; D unresolved. Trimming pared 0 bases from V and 6 bases from J, leaving 11 bases between. The germline V gene encodes CDR1 MGHRA and CDR2 YSYEKL. This CDR3 contains 14 residues. The CDR3 nucleotides read TGCGCCAGCAGCCAAGAACAGATCTGGAAGACCCAGTACTTC. Its protein is CASSQEQIWKTQYF.

The chain links TRBV28 to TRBJ2-3, with D unclear. V was shortened by 5 bases and J by 7 bases, with 10 bases between the two germline ends. CDR3 size: 12 residues. Germline CDR1 and CDR2: MDHEN and SYDVKM. CDR3 protein: CASSVSINTQYF. Written as DNA, the CDR3 is TGTGCCAGCAGTGTGTCGATAAATACGCAGTATTTT.

This clonotype came up many times. The gene calls are TRBV12-5 and TRBJ2-1; tentative D call: TRBD1 (6 bases). V was shortened by 1 base and J by 0 bases, with 13 bases between the two germline ends. The CDR3 loop spans 17 amino acids. Looked up from germline, CDR1 is LGHNT and CDR2 is FRNRAP. The CDR3 loop reads CASGLDATGVSYNEQFF. For the CDR3, the DNA is TGTGCTAGTGGTTTGGACGCGACAGGTGTCTCCTACAATGAGCAGTTCTTC.

This clonotype was seen repeatedly, ten times or more. This chain uses TRBV3-2 with TRBJ2-3; whether TRBD2, the table's D call, matches the DNA was not checked. TRBV3-2 is termed a pseudogene. The CDR3 is 16 residues long. This chain's CDR3 is CASSQERTSERDTQYF. In nucleotides, the CDR3 is TGTGCCAGCAGCCAAGAGAGGACTAGCGAAAGGGATACGCAGTATTTT.

The V gene is TRBV5-5, the J gene TRBJ1-5, with a tentative D call TRBD1 (5 bases). Trimming took off 4 bases at V and 5 bases at J, with 16 bases between the two ends. The CDR3 loop spans 15 amino acids. Germline loops: CDR1 SGHKS, CDR2 YYEKEE (reference sequence). CDR3 coding DNA: TGTGCCAGCAGCCTACGGGGACCACTAGATCAGCCCCAGCATTTT. Its translation: CASSLRGPLDQPQHF.

At least ten counts were recorded for this clonotype. The chain carries TRBV27 and TRBJ2-2; TRBD2 matches at 9 bases. With 6 bases clipped from V and 1 base from J, the junction kept 9 bases outside the gene matches. This CDR3 has 17 residues. Germline values: CDR1 MNHEY, CDR2 SMNVEV (reference sequence). CDR3 sequence: CASSPGSGGLNTGELFF. DNA of the CDR3: TGTGCCAGCAGCCCTGGCAGCGGGGGGCTGAACACCGGGGAGCTGTTTTTT.

In the case of this clonotype: This may be a read error: a much more frequent sequence differs by one nucleotide. The chain combines TRBV6-2 or TRBV6-3 with TRBJ2-7; maybe TRBD2 (6 bases). Germline V gives CDR1 MNHEY, CDR2 SVGEGT. V shed 8 bases and J shed 9 bases, with 14 bases lying between them. The CDR3 has 11 residues. The CDR3 region is CASRWRGRQYV. The CDR3 coding sequence is TGTGCCAGCCGTTGGCGGGGTAGGCAGTACGTC.

This clonotype was detected ten times or more. The V call is TRBV5-1, the J call TRBJ2-3, with no clear D. CDR1 is SGHRS and CDR2 is YFSETQ in the germline V gene. Trimming pared 2 bases from V and 4 bases from J, leaving 11 bases between. The CDR3 runs 14 residues. The CDR3 sequence is CASSFSNPADTQYF. The CDR3 DNA reads TGCGCCAGCAGCTTTAGCAATCCGGCAGATACGCAGTATTTT.

This clonotype has ten or more counts. V and J are TRBV7-9 and TRBJ2-7, with a possible D match to TRBD2 (5 bases). Germline CDR1 is SEHNR and CDR2 is FQNEAQ (reference sequence). CDR3 length: 14 amino acids. Trimming removed 5 bases from V and 2 bases from J, with 13 bases in between. The CDR3 reads CASSPPGTTYEQYF. The CDR3 nucleotides read TGTGCCAGCAGCCCCCCGGGAACAACCTACGAGCAGTACTTC.

This clonotype was seen repeatedly, ten times or more. At one of its ends the junction is not consistent with the germline gene, which may arise from a read error. The chain employs TRBV12-3 or TRBV12-4 and TRBJ1-1; no reliable D call. The CDR3 spans 14 residues. CDR3 sequence reads: CASSFNSVKTEAFF. In nucleotides, the CDR3 is TGTGCCAGCAGTTTCAACAGTGTGAAAACTGAAGCTTTCTTT.

This clonotype turned up a few times. V is TRBV5-1 and J is TRBJ2-5, with D perhaps matching TRBD1 or TRBD2 (7 bases each). This CDR3 is 15 amino acids long. Germline V gene lookup returns CDR1 SGHRS and CDR2 YFSETQ. Trimming removed 5 bases from V and 3 bases from J, with 17 bases in between. Here the CDR3 DNA reads TGCGCCAGCAGGTACCCTGCAGGGGGGGAAGAGACCCAGTACTTC. Amino acid sequence: CASRYPAGGEETQYF.

This clonotype was picked up a small number of times. This rearrangement joins TRBV6-5 to TRBJ2-3, with D maybe TRBD1 (5 bases). CDR1 MNHEY and CDR2 SVGAGI come from the germline V gene. Trimming cost V 0 bases and J 2 bases, with 9 bases left between them. The CDR3 is 15 amino acids. The CDR3 DNA is TGTGCCAGCAGTTACTCGGGGCTAGTCACAGATACGCAGTATTTT. This encodes CASSYSGLVTDTQYF.

The sample holds many counts of this clonotype. The chain uses TRBV29-1 and TRBJ1-1, with a weak D call TRBD1 (5 bases). The CDR3 totals 14 residues. V was pared by 2 bases and J by 2 bases, with 12 bases between. Germline V CDR1 and CDR2: SQVTM, ANQGSEA. The CDR3 here is CSVEYEGRNTEAFF. CDR3 DNA: TGCAGCGTTGAATATGAGGGGAGAAACACTGAAGCTTTCTTT. The whole variable domain, filled in from reference TRBV29-1 and TRBJ1-1, reads SAVISQKPSRDICQRGTSLTIQCQVDSQVTMMFWYRQQPGQSLTLIATANQGSEATYESGFVIDKFPISRPNLTFSTLTVSNMSPEDSSIYLCSVEYEGRNTEAFFGQGTRLTVV.

V usage is TRBV5-4 and J usage is TRBJ1-1; D is possibly TRBD1 (5 bases). The V and J ends lost 5 bases and 7 bases respectively, with 18 bases between them. The germline CDR1 and CDR2 sequences are SGHNT and YYREEE (reference sequence). The CDR3 runs to 14 residues. CDR3 region: CASRRGGALDEAFF. The CDR3 coding sequence is TGTGCCAGCAGGCGCGGAGGGGCTTTAGATGAAGCTTTCTTT. The full variable domain, with the rest looked up from reference TRBV5-4 and TRBJ1-1, is ETGVTQSPTHLIKTRGQQVTLRCSSQSGHNTVSWYQQALGQGPQFIFQYYREEENGRGNFPPRFSGLQFPNYSSELNVNALELDDSALYLCASRRGGALDEAFFGQGTRLTVV.

There are many counts of this clonotype. The chain links TRBV20-1 to TRBJ2-3; D unresolved. Trimming left V 4 bases short and J 4 bases short, with 15 bases between. The CDR3 has 14 amino acids. Looked up from germline, CDR1 is DFQATT and CDR2 is SNEGSKA (reference sequence). The CDR3 sequence: CSAKPLTRADTQYF. The CDR3 DNA is TGCAGTGCTAAACCCCTCACAAGAGCAGATACGCAGTATTTT.

The sample holds many counts of this clonotype. V is TRBV7-6 and J is TRBJ2-1; possible D gene TRBD1, 6 bases. The germline V and J ends were trimmed by 5 bases and 7 bases, with 18 bases remaining between them. CDR1 is SGHVS and CDR2 is FNYEAQ in the germline V gene. CDR3 size: 15 residues. This chain's CDR3 is CASSPRGPNRNEQFF. The CDR3 DNA reads TGTGCCAGCAGCCCCAGGGGTCCGAATCGGAATGAGCAGTTCTTC.

This clonotype was seen many times. The rearrangement links TRBV7-8 to TRBJ2-5, with 11 nucleotides matching TRBD2. This CDR3 contains 16 residues. The V segment lost 2 bases and the J segment 1 base; nucleotides outside the gene matches: 3. CDR1 and CDR2 (germline): SGHVS, FQNEAQ. The CDR3 loop reads CASSLRTSGSQETQYF. CDR3 nucleotide sequence: TGTGCCAGCAGCTTACGGACTAGCGGGTCCCAAGAGACCCAGTACTTC. Drawing the rest from reference TRBV7-8 and TRBJ2-5, the complete variable domain is GAGVSQSPRYKVAKRGQDVALRCDPISGHVSLFWYQQALGQGPEFLTYFQNEAQLDKSGLPSDRFFAERPEGSVSTLKIQRTQQEDSAVYLCASSLRTSGSQETQYFGPGTRLLVL.